A selection of T cell receptor beta chains follows, all from one sample in a study of vaccination effects on CD4 cells after COVID-19. Assay used: immunoSEQ multiplex PCR; TCRdb lists only in-frame clones, some missing. This sample has over 25,000 clones, with around 86% found just once. Their specific antigens are unknown. Sequenced here: CD4+ T cells from PBMCs cultured with SARS-CoV-2 spike peptides, sampled after COVID-19 vaccination. The receptors here all came from a human donor who received a COVID-19 vaccine. Some clones in this sample may be carry-over from other donors' samples. CDR3s include the opening cysteine and the closing phenylalanine or tryptophan. The order of the fields is CDR3 protein, clone size, J gene, V gene. Rows may omit the clone size; those that give it use once, few, many or a size class.

CDR3 protein: CASSLAGYGYTF; clone size: .; J gene: TRBJ1-2; V gene: TRBV5-1
CDR3 protein: CASSRQTGGEETQYF; clone size: .; J gene: TRBJ2-5; V gene: TRBV5-1
CDR3 protein: CASSLGPSGPNQPQHF; clone size: .; J gene: TRBJ1-5; V gene: TRBV5-1
CDR3 protein: CASSIGGNNYGYTF; clone size: .; J gene: TRBJ1-2; V gene: TRBV19
CDR3 protein: CASSFRSQNTGELFF; clone size: few; J gene: TRBJ2-2; V gene: TRBV5-6
CDR3 protein: CASSGDRGRDGYTF; clone size: once; J gene: TRBJ1-2; V gene: TRBV5-6
CDR3 protein: CASSSRTGNTEAFF; clone size: .; J gene: TRBJ1-1; V gene: TRBV7-2
CDR3 protein: CASSLSPGGFGTEAFF; clone size: once; J gene: TRBJ1-1; V gene: TRBV7-2
CDR3 protein: CASNIRPSGGIMNTEAFF; clone size: .; J gene: TRBJ1-1; V gene: TRBV5-1
CDR3 protein: CASSLSTGGGQETQYF; clone size: .; J gene: TRBJ2-5; V gene: TRBV5-6
CDR3 protein: CASGPLELYGYTF; clone size: .; J gene: TRBJ1-2; V gene: TRBV12-3/TRBV12-4
CDR3 protein: CASTPGAAREETQYF; clone size: .; J gene: TRBJ2-5; V gene: TRBV7-9
CDR3 protein: CASSPTPLTYQETQYF; clone size: .; J gene: TRBJ2-5; V gene: TRBV11-2
CDR3 protein: CASSSGLAGKNTGELFF; clone size: .; J gene: TRBJ2-2; V gene: TRBV5-1
CDR3 protein: CASSPLGTGDQETQYF; clone size: once; J gene: TRBJ2-5; V gene: TRBV7-9
CDR3 protein: CATSPLGGRGFTGELFF; clone size: .; J gene: TRBJ2-2; V gene: TRBV15
CDR3 protein: CASSTQGALEQFF; clone size: .; J gene: TRBJ2-1; V gene: TRBV28
CDR3 protein: CASSLNEQFF; clone size: .; J gene: TRBJ2-1; V gene: TRBV28
CDR3 protein: CASRGQGNTEAFF; clone size: .; J gene: TRBJ1-1; V gene: TRBV2
CDR3 protein: CASSLGPPGANVLTF; clone size: .; J gene: TRBJ2-6; V gene: TRBV5-1
CDR3 protein: CASSFQNYGYTF; clone size: .; J gene: TRBJ1-2; V gene: TRBV12-3/TRBV12-4
CDR3 protein: CASSYAGQGNYGYTF; clone size: .; J gene: TRBJ1-2; V gene: TRBV5-4
CDR3 protein: CASSPLTGGQETQYF; clone size: .; J gene: TRBJ2-5; V gene: TRBV6-5
CDR3 protein: CASSQAPANEKLFF; clone size: few; J gene: TRBJ1-4; V gene: TRBV7-9
CDR3 protein: CASSEARSANTGELFF; clone size: .; J gene: TRBJ2-2; V gene: TRBV6-1
CDR3 protein: CASSQGTGGNNEQFF; clone size: few; J gene: TRBJ2-1; V gene: TRBV3-1/TRBV3-2
CDR3 protein: CASSQDPGTGTDTQYF; clone size: .; J gene: TRBJ2-3; V gene: TRBV4-1
CDR3 protein: CASSQQRGTQGLSSTDTQYF; clone size: .; J gene: TRBJ2-3; V gene: TRBV4-3
CDR3 protein: CASSRTPNTGELFF; clone size: .; J gene: TRBJ2-2; V gene: TRBV6-4
CDR3 protein: CASSTPGLNIQYF; clone size: once; J gene: TRBJ2-4; V gene: TRBV5-1
CDR3 protein: CASRPSGQGVYGANVLTF; clone size: few; J gene: TRBJ2-6; V gene: TRBV19
CDR3 protein: CAWRKRYHLSTDTQYF; clone size: .; J gene: TRBJ2-3; V gene: TRBV30
CDR3 protein: CSVEDRGSGELFF; clone size: once; J gene: TRBJ2-2; V gene: TRBV29-1
CDR3 protein: CASSLEGSRRGQPQHF; clone size: .; J gene: TRBJ1-5; V gene: TRBV28
CDR3 protein: CASKGTTNYGYTF; clone size: .; J gene: TRBJ1-2; V gene: TRBV2
CDR3 protein: CASSLDRDYGYTF; clone size: .; J gene: TRBJ1-2; V gene: TRBV5-1
CDR3 protein: CASGVGRRGLKGYTF; clone size: .; J gene: TRBJ1-2; V gene: TRBV12-5
CDR3 protein: CAWSVGHQPQHF; clone size: .; J gene: TRBJ1-5; V gene: TRBV30
CDR3 protein: CASSLKPTYNEQFF; clone size: .; J gene: TRBJ2-1; V gene: TRBV7-3
CDR3 protein: CASSLVTATEAFF; clone size: .; J gene: TRBJ1-1; V gene: TRBV7-2
CDR3 protein: CASSSLSGGRETQYF; clone size: medium-sized; J gene: TRBJ2-5; V gene: TRBV6-5
CDR3 protein: CATSDPAAQVAGELFF; clone size: .; J gene: TRBJ2-2; V gene: TRBV24-1
CDR3 protein: CASSIFPTSGELETQYF; clone size: .; J gene: TRBJ2-5; V gene: TRBV19
CDR3 protein: CASSPMRTEFGNQPQHF; clone size: .; J gene: TRBJ1-5; V gene: TRBV19
CDR3 protein: CATSERTTGIYGYTF; clone size: few; J gene: TRBJ1-2; V gene: TRBV24-1
CDR3 protein: CASSLLGVRNQPQHF; clone size: .; J gene: TRBJ1-5; V gene: TRBV5-6
CDR3 protein: CASRQEQFSPLHF; clone size: .; J gene: TRBJ1-6; V gene: TRBV19
CDR3 protein: CASSQGTGVANEKLFF; clone size: .; J gene: TRBJ1-4; V gene: TRBV4-3
CDR3 protein: CASSLDGSTNTQYF; clone size: .; J gene: TRBJ2-3; V gene: TRBV3-1/TRBV3-2
CDR3 protein: CASSLVLGTEAFF; clone size: .; J gene: TRBJ1-1; V gene: TRBV5-1
CDR3 protein: CASSSYTEETQYF; clone size: .; J gene: TRBJ2-5; V gene: TRBV7-2
CDR3 protein: CASTAWGQADYGYTF; clone size: .; J gene: TRBJ1-2; V gene: TRBV9
CDR3 protein: CASSKSAGGDRYGYTF; clone size: .; J gene: TRBJ1-2; V gene: TRBV19
CDR3 protein: CASSLGTEDSPLHF; clone size: .; J gene: TRBJ1-6; V gene: TRBV11-3
CDR3 protein: CASSAFSASYNEQFF; clone size: once; J gene: TRBJ2-1; V gene: TRBV9
CDR3 protein: CASSKAGGLTDTQYF; clone size: .; J gene: TRBJ2-3; V gene: TRBV28
CDR3 protein: CSVGQGFGTEAFF; clone size: .; J gene: TRBJ1-1; V gene: TRBV29-1